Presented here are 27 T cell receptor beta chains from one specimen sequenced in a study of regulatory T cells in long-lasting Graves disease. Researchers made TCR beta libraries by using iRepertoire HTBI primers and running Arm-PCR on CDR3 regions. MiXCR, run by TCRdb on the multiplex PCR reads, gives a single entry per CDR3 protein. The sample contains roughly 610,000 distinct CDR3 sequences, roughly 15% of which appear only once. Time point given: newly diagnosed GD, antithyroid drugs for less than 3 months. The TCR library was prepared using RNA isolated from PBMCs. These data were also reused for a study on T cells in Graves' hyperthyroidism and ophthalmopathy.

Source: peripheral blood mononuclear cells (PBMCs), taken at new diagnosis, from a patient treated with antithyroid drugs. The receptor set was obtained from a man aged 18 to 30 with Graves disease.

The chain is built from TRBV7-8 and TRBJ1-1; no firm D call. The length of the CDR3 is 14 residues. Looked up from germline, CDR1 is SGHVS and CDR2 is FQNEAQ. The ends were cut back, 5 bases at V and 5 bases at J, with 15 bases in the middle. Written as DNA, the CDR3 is TGTGCCAGCAGCCCGAACGCGGGAGCTACTGAAGCTTTCTTT. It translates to CASSPNAGATEAFF.

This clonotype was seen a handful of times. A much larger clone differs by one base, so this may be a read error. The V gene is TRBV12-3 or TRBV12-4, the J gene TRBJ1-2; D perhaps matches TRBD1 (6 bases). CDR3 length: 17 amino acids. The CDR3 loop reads CASSLSTGANPNYSYTF. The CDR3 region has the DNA TGTGCCAGCAGTTTGTCGACAGGAGCGAATCCTAACTATAGCTACACCTTC.

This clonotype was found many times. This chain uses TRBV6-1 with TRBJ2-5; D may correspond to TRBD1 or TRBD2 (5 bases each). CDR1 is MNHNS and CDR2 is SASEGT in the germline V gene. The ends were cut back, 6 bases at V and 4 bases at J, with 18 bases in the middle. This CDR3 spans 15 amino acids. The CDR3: CASRDMKGAGETQYF. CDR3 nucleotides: TGTGCCAGCAGGGACATGAAAGGGGCGGGAGAGACCCAGTACTTC.

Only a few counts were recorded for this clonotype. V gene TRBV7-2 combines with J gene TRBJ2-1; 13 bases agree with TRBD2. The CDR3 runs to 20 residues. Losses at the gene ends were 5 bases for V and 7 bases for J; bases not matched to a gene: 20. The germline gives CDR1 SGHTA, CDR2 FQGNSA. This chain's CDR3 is CASSTRSTGTSGRAGNEQFF. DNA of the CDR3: TGTGCCAGCAGCACCCGCTCGACAGGTACTAGCGGGAGGGCCGGGAATGAGCAGTTCTTC.

The CDR3 DNA sequence: TGTGCCAGCAGTCCCGGGGGGGCGGTACAGACCCAGTACTTC. It translates to CASSPGGAVQTQYF. The chain recombines TRBV28 with TRBJ2-5, with TRBD2 identical over 8 bases. Germline-derived CDR1 and CDR2 are MDHEN and SYDVKM. The CDR3 has 14 amino acids. The V segment lost 5 bases and the J segment 6 bases; nucleotides outside the gene matches: 8.

The CDR3 protein is CASSTTGGNGYTF. CDR3 DNA: TGTGCCAGCAGTACTACAGGGGGGAACGGCTACACCTTC. The chain links TRBV28 to TRBJ1-2; 8 positions match TRBD1. The CDR3 runs 13 residues. The V gene end was trimmed by 5 bases and the J gene end by 8 bases; junction bases not matched to a gene: 7. Germline loops: CDR1 MDHEN, CDR2 SYDVKM.

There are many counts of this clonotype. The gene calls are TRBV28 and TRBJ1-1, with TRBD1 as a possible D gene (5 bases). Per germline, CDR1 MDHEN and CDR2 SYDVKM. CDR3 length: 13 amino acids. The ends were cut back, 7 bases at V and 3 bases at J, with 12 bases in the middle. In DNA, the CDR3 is TGTGCCAGCACCCAGACGGGGGACACTGAAGCTTTCTTT. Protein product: CASTQTGDTEAFF.

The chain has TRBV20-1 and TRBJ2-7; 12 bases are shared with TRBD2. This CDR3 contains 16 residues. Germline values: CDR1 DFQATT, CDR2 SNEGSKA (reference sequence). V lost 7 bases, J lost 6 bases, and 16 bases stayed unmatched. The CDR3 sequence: CSGSRASGRAAREQYF. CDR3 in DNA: TGCAGTGGGTCGCGGGCTAGCGGGAGGGCCGCCCGCGAGCAGTACTTC.

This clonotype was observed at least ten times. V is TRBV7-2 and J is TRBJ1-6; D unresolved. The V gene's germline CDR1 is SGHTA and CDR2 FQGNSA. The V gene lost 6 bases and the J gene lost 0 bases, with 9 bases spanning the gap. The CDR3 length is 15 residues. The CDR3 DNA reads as TGTGCCAGCAGTTTGGAGAGCTCCTATAATTCACCCCTCCACTTT. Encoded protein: CASSLESSYNSPLHF.

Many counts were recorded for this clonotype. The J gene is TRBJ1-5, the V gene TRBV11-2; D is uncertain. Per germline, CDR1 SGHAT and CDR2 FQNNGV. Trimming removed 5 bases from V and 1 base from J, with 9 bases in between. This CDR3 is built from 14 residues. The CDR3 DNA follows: TGTGCCAGCAGCCCGACCGTAAGCAATCAGCCCCAGCATTTT. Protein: CASSPTVSNQPQHF. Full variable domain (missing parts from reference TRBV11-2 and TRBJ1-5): EAGVAQSPRYKIIEKRQSVAFWCNPISGHATLYWYQQILGQGPKLLIQFQNNGVVDDSQLPKDRFSAERLKGVDSTLKIQPAKLEDSAVYLCASSPTVSNQPQHFGDGTRLSIL.

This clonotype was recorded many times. The CDR3 DNA reads as TGTGCCAGCAGCTTAGATCCGGCTATAGGGTACAATGAGCAGTTCTTC. It translates to CASSLDPAIGYNEQFF. The chain is built from TRBV11-2 and TRBJ2-1; D is unresolved. This CDR3 region has 16 residues. With 0 bases removed from V and 4 bases from J, the gap between germline ends came to 13 bases. In germline, CDR1 is SGHAT, CDR2 FQNNGV.

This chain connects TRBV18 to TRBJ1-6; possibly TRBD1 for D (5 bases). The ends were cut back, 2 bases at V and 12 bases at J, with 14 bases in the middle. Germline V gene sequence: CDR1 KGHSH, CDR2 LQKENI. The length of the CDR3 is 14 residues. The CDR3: CASSPGGVNRPLHF. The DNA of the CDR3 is TGTGCCAGCTCACCAGGGGGAGTTAATCGACCCCTCCACTTT.

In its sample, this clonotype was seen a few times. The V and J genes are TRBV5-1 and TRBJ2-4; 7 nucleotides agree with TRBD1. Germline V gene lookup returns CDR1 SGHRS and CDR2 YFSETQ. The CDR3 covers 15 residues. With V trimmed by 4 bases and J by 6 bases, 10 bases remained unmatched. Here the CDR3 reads CASSVGTDPLNIQYF. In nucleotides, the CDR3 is TGCGCCAGCAGCGTAGGGACAGATCCTTTAAACATTCAGTACTTC.

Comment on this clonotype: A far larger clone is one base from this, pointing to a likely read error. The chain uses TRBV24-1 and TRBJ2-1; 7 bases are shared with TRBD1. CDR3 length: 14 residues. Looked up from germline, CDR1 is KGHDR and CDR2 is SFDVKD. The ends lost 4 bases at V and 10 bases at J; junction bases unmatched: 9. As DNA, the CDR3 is TGTGCCACCAGTGAGCGGACAGGCTTCAACGAGCAGTTCTTC. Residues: CATSERTGFNEQFF.

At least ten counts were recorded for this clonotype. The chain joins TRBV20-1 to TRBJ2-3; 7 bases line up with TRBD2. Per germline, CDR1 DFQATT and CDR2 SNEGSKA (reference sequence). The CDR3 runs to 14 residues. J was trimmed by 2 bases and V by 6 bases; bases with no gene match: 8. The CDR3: CSAVPGLPTDTQYF. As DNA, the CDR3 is TGCAGTGCAGTTCCGGGACTACCCACAGATACGCAGTATTTT.

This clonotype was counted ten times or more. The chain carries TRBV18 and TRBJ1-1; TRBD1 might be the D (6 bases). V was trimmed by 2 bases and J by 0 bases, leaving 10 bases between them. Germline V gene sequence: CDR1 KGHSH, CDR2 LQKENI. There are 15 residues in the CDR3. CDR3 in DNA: TGTGCCAGCTCACCAGTAACAGGGATGAACACTGAAGCTTTCTTT. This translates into CASSPVTGMNTEAFF.

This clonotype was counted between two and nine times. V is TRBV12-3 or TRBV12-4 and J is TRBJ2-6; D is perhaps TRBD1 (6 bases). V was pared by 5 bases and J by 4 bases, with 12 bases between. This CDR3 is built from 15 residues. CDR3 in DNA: TGTGCCAGCAGTATTCAGGGGACCGGGGCCAACGTCCTGACTTTC. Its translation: CASSIQGTGANVLTF.

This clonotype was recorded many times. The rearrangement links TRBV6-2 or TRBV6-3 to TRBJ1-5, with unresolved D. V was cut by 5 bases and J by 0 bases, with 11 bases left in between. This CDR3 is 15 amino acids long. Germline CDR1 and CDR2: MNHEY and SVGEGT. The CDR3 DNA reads TGTGCCAGCAGTCTAACCAGATATAGCAATCAGCCCCAGCATTTT. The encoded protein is CASSLTRYSNQPQHF.

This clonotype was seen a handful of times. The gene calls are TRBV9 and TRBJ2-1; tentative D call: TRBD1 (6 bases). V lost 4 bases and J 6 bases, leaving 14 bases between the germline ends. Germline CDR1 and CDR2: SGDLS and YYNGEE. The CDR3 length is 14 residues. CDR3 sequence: CASSPTGHANEQFF. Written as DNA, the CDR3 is TGTGCCAGCAGCCCTACAGGGCACGCCAATGAGCAGTTCTTC.

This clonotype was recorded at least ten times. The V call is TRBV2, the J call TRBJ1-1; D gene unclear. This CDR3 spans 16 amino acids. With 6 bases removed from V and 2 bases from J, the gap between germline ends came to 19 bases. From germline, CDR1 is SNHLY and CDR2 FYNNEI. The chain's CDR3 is CASSPSRSGGNTEAFF. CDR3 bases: TGTGCCAGCAGCCCCTCAAGGTCAGGAGGAAACACTGAAGCTTTCTTT.

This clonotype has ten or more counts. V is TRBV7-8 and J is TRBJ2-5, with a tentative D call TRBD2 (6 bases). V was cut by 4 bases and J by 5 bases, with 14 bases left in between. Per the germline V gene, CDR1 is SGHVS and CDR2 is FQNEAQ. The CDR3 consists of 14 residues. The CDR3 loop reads CASSSRRDRETQYF. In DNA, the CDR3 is TGTGCCAGCAGCTCGAGGCGGGATAGGGAGACCCAGTACTTC.

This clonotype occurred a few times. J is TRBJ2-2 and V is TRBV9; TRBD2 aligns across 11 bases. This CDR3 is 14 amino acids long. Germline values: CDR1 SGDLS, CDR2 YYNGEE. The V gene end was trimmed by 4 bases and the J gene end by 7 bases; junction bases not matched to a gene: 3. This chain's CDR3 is CASSTSGSDGELFF. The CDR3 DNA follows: TGTGCCAGCAGCACTAGCGGGAGTGACGGGGAGCTGTTTTTT.

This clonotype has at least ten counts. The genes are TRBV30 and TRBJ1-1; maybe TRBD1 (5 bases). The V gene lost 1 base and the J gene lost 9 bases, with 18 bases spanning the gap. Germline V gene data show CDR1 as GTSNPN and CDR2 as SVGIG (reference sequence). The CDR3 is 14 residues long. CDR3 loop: CAWSAPSAGRQAFF. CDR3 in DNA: TGTGCCTGGAGTGCCCCCTCAGCAGGGAGGCAAGCTTTCTTT.

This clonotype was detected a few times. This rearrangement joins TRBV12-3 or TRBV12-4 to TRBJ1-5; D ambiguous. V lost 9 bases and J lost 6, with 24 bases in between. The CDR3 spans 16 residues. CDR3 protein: CASSLMGPAGGQPQHF. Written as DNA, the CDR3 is TGTGCCAGTTCCTTAATGGGCCCGGCCGGTGGTCAGCCCCAGCATTTT.

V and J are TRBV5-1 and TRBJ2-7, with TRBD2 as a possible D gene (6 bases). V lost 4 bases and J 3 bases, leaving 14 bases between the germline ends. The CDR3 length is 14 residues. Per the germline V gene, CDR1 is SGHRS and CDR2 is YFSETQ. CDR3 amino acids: CASSLRDFNYEQYF. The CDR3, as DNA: TGCGCCAGCAGCCTCAGGGACTTCAACTACGAGCAGTACTTC.

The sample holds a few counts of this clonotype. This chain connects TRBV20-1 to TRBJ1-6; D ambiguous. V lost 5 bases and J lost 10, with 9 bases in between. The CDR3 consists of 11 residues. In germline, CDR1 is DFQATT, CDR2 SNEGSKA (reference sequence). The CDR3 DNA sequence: TGCAGTGCTGCCCCCGACTCACCCCTCCACTTT. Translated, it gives CSAAPDSPLHF.

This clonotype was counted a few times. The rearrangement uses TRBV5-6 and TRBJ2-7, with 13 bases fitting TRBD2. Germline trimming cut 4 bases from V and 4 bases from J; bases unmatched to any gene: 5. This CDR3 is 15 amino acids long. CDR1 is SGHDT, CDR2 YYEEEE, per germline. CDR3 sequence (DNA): TGTGCCAGCAGCGTGGGACTAGCGGGAATATACGAGCAGTACTTC. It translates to CASSVGLAGIYEQYF.